These 28 T cell receptor beta chains share one sample of origin, sequenced in a study of OX40 agonist ivuxolimab in advanced cancers. Method: immunoSEQ multiplex PCR; TCRdb's copy keeps in-frame clones and lacks some. In the table there are about 19,000 clones, about nine tenths of which are singletons. The sequences come from CD4+ or CD8+ T cells sorted from blood, collected in a trial of the OX40 agonist ivuxolimab. The receptor set was obtained from an adult with an advanced solid tumor such as melanoma, head and neck, liver or kidney cancer.

The chain has TRBV28 and TRBJ2-7; TRBD2 matches at 7 bases. J lost 2 bases, V lost 6 bases, and 7 bases had no gene match. CDR1 MDHEN and CDR2 SYDVKM come from the germline V gene. The CDR3 is 14 amino acids. The CDR3 coding sequence is TGTGCCAGCAGGGGAAGCGGGAAAACCTACGAGCAGTACTTC. Its protein is CASRGSGKTYEQYF.

The J gene is TRBJ2-1, the V gene TRBV27; the match to TRBD2 covers 10 bases. Germline assignment: CDR1 MNHEY and CDR2 SMNVEV (reference sequence). V shed 10 bases, J shed 1 base, and the junction held 13 bases outside the gene matches. The CDR3 is 17 residues long. The CDR3 DNA reads as TGTGCCACATTCCCACTAGCGGGAAGGTATTCCTACAATGAGCAGTTCTTC. Its translation is CATFPLAGRYSYNEQFF.

The CDR3 coding sequence is TGTGCCAGCACTTGGCGACCGAGCCTGGGCGAAGAGACCCAGTACTTC. Translated, it gives CASTWRPSLGEETQYF. V and J are TRBV25-1 and TRBJ2-5; D remains ambiguous. Germline CDR1 and CDR2: MGHDK and SYGVNS. The CDR3 runs 16 residues. The V and J ends lost 7 bases and 3 bases respectively, with 21 bases between them.

The chain uses TRBV28 and TRBJ2-4, with 10 bases lining up with TRBD1. This CDR3 region has 17 residues. The trim removed 5 bases at V and 3 bases at J, leaving 10 bases unmatched. CDR1 MDHEN and CDR2 SYDVKM come from the germline V gene. CDR3 sequence (DNA): TGTGCCAGCAGTCACCTAGGGACAGGGGCCGACAAAAACATTCAGTACTTC. Translation gives CASSHLGTGADKNIQYF. Full variable domain (outside the CDR3, taken from reference TRBV28 and TRBJ2-4): DVKVTQSSRYLVKRTGEKVFLECVQDMDHENMFWYRQDPGLGLRLIYFSYDVKMKEKGDIPEGYSVSREKKERFSLILESASTNQTSMYLCASSHLGTGADKNIQYFGAGTRLSVL.

This chain links TRBV11-2 with TRBJ1-1; D unclear. CDR1 and CDR2 from the germline V gene are SGHAT and FQNNGV. CDR3 size: 12 residues. Trimming removed 0 bases at V and 7 bases at J, with 6 bases between. The CDR3 sequence: CASSLDSLEAFF. In DNA, the CDR3 is TGTGCCAGCAGCTTAGACTCACTTGAAGCTTTCTTT.

The rearrangement uses TRBV7-6 and TRBJ2-7; 10 bases are a match to TRBD1. Unmatched junction bases numbered 9, after V lost 5 bases and J lost 5 bases. CDR1 is SGHVS and CDR2 is FNYEAQ in the germline V gene. The CDR3 is made up of 15 amino acids. The CDR3 reads CASSARTGGGHEQYF. The DNA for the CDR3 is TGTGCCAGCAGCGCAAGGACAGGGGGTGGTCACGAGCAGTACTTC.

J is TRBJ2-7 and V is TRBV4-3, with D uncertain. Trimming removed 2 bases from V and 3 bases from J, with 8 bases in between. CDR1 is LGHNA and CDR2 is YSLEER in the germline V gene. The CDR3 is 13 residues long. CDR3 DNA sequence: TGCGCCAGCAGCCAATCGTGGGGCTACGAGCAGTACTTC. Encoded protein: CASSQSWGYEQYF.

V usage is TRBV9 and J usage is TRBJ2-7, with 9 bases identical to TRBD2. Trimming took 2 bases from V and 0 from J; bases not matched to a gene: 3. This CDR3 comprises 15 residues. CDR1 and CDR2 (germline): SGDLS, YYNGEE. For the CDR3, the DNA is TGTGCCAGCAGCGTTGGACTAGCGAGCTCCTACGAGCAGTACTTC. Protein sequence: CASSVGLASSYEQYF.

This clone occurred a few times. This rearrangement joins TRBV19 to TRBJ1-5, with no clear D. CDR1 is LNHDA, CDR2 SQIVND, per germline (reference sequence). The V gene lost 7 bases and the J gene lost 3 bases, with 16 bases spanning the gap. The CDR3 is 15 amino acids. CDR3 protein: CASNPTGNNNQPQHF. The CDR3, as DNA: TGTGCCAGTAATCCCACGGGTAACAACAATCAGCCCCAGCATTTT.

J is TRBJ2-7 and V is TRBV9; perhaps TRBD2 as D (6 bases). Trimming shortened V by 4 bases and J by 4 bases, and 18 bases separated the two germline ends. The CDR3 is 15 amino acids. Looked up from germline, CDR1 is SGDLS and CDR2 is YYNGEE. The CDR3 is CASSPGTLDVYEQYF. For the CDR3, the DNA is TGTGCCAGCAGCCCAGGGACTTTGGATGTATACGAGCAGTACTTC.

The rearrangement joins TRBV14 to TRBJ2-7, with D possibly being TRBD1 (6 bases). V gave up 1 base and J gave up 4 bases, with 14 bases separating them. Germline lookup yields CDR1 SGHDN and CDR2 FVKESK. The CDR3 is 15 residues long. This CDR3 is CASSQVFRGEYEQYF. In nucleotides, the CDR3 is TGTGCCAGCAGCCAAGTATTCAGGGGAGAGTACGAGCAGTACTTC.

The J gene is TRBJ2-1, the V gene TRBV6-5; D is perhaps TRBD2 (5 bases). The ends were cut back, 7 bases at V and 10 bases at J, with 17 bases in the middle. The CDR3 extends over 13 amino acids. Germline V gene sequence: CDR1 MNHEY, CDR2 SVGAGI. The CDR3 DNA reads TGTGCCAGCAACTCCGGACTGGTCCAGGAGCAGTTCTTC. Protein sequence: CASNSGLVQEQFF.

This clone was recorded only once. V and J are TRBV7-9 and TRBJ2-1; TRBD2 matches 13 bases. The junction had 6 bases not matched to a gene; V was cut back by 4 bases and J by 9 bases. This CDR3 is 15 amino acids long. Germline V CDR1 and CDR2: SEHNR, FQNEAQ (reference sequence). The CDR3 DNA is TGTGCCAGCAGCTCAGGACTAGCGGGAGTTAGTGAGCAGTTCTTC. Its protein product is CASSSGLAGVSEQFF. Full variable domain (outside the CDR3, taken from reference TRBV7-9 and TRBJ2-1): DTGVSQNPRHKITKRGQNVTFRCDPISEHNRLYWYRQTLGQGPEFLTYFQNEAQLEKSRLLSDRFSAERPKGSFSTLEIQRTEQGDSAMYLCASSSGLAGVSEQFFGPGTRLTVL.

The V and J genes are TRBV11-1 and TRBJ2-1, with 12 bases matching TRBD2. CDR1 SGHAT and CDR2 FQDESV come from the germline V gene (reference sequence). This CDR3 comprises 17 residues. V lost 2 bases and J lost 5; bases outside the gene matches: 7. The DNA of the CDR3 is TGTGCCAGCAGCTTAACCCCAGGACTAGCGGGAAACAATGAGCAGTTCTTC. Translating gives CASSLTPGLAGNNEQFF.

This clone has only one observation. The genes are TRBV23-1 and TRBJ2-3; 9 bases line up with TRBD2. TRBV23-1 belongs to the ORF category, with a function that is uncertain. The CDR3 runs 23 residues. The junction had 32 bases not matched to a gene; V was cut back by 6 bases and J by 4 bases. CDR3 bases: TGCGCCAGCAGAACTTCGAAAGGTGGCGGGAGGGATATTTCTAATGGGTCCGCAGATACGCAGTATTTT. Protein sequence: CASRTSKGGGRDISNGSADTQYF.

This CDR3 is CASAGTGETQYF. In nucleotides, the CDR3 is TGTGCCAGCGCGGGCACAGGGGAGACCCAGTACTTC. The chain carries TRBV7-6 and TRBJ2-5; D perhaps matches TRBD1 (6 bases). Germline V gene lookup returns CDR1 SGHVS and CDR2 FNYEAQ. Trimming cost V 8 bases and J 5 bases, with 12 bases left between them. The CDR3 is made up of 12 amino acids.

The V call is TRBV19, the J call TRBJ2-7; 10 bases fit TRBD1. Germline CDR1 is LNHDA and CDR2 is SQIVND (reference sequence). J was trimmed by 3 bases and V by 3 bases; bases with no gene match: 2. The CDR3 loop spans 14 amino acids. CDR3 protein: CASSMGQGLYEQYF. The CDR3 nucleotides are TGTGCCAGTAGTATGGGACAGGGGCTCTACGAGCAGTACTTC.

The V gene is TRBV27, the J gene TRBJ2-4, with D possibly being TRBD2 (6 bases). This CDR3 has 14 residues. Deletions cut 5 bases from V and 5 bases from J, with 13 bases between. The germline gives CDR1 MNHEY, CDR2 SMNVEV (reference sequence). CDR3 sequence (DNA): TGTGCCAGCAGTGCCTGGGGGGACCAAAACATTCAGTACTTC. Translation gives CASSAWGDQNIQYF.

The chain is built from TRBV6-5 and TRBJ1-1, with a possible D match to TRBD1 (6 bases). From germline, CDR1 is MNHEY and CDR2 SVGAGI. The length of the CDR3 is 16 residues. V lost 0 bases and J lost 1, with 12 bases in between. In DNA form, the CDR3 reads TGTGCCAGCAGTTACTCACCAGGGGAGTCGAACACTGAAGCTTTCTTT. This codes for CASSYSPGESNTEAFF.

The V gene is TRBV19, the J gene TRBJ2-5, with TRBD1 identical over 7 bases. In germline, CDR1 is LNHDA, CDR2 SQIVND (reference sequence). The junction had 6 bases not matched to a gene; V was cut back by 0 bases and J by 5 bases. The CDR3 runs to 15 residues. CDR3 DNA: TGTGCCAGTAGTATAGATACAGGGGTAAGGGAGACCCAGTACTTC. Translating gives CASSIDTGVRETQYF.

The CDR3 loop reads CASRTSRGQPQHF. DNA of the CDR3: TGTGCCAGCAGGACCTCAAGGGGTCAGCCCCAGCATTTT. This sequence joins TRBV6-5 and TRBJ1-5, with D possibly TRBD1 on 5 matching bases. The CDR3 contains 13 residues. V lost 6 bases, J lost 6 bases, and 12 bases lay in between. The germline V gene encodes CDR1 MNHEY and CDR2 SVGAGI.

V gene TRBV4-3 combines with J gene TRBJ1-6; the D is unclear. CDR3 length: 14 residues. Trimming left V 4 bases short and J 6 bases short, with 10 bases between. Germline CDR1 and CDR2: LGHNA and YSLEER. This CDR3 reads CASSLDSGNSPLHF. CDR3 coding DNA: TGCGCCAGCAGCCTCGATAGTGGTAATTCACCCCTCCACTTT.

Sample share makes this clone medium-sized. The CDR3 DNA sequence: TGTGCCAGCCAGACGGGGGCTGAAGCTTTCTTT. The encoded protein is CASQTGAEAFF. This chain joins TRBV7-9 and TRBJ1-1; possible D gene TRBD1, 5 bases. CDR3 length equals 11 residues. Germline loops: CDR1 SEHNR, CDR2 FQNEAQ (reference sequence). V lost 8 bases to trimming and J lost 6 bases, with 10 bases between them.

The CDR3 is CASSHTSGSEYQETQYF. CDR3 nucleotide sequence: TGTGCCAGCAGCCATACTAGCGGGAGCGAGTACCAAGAGACCCAGTACTTC. The genes are TRBV27 and TRBJ2-5; 11 nucleotides line up with TRBD2. The CDR3 covers 17 residues. The germline CDR1 and CDR2 sequences are MNHEY and SMNVEV (reference sequence). V dropped 6 bases and J dropped 0; count of bases not matched to a gene: 9.

The chain uses TRBV27 and TRBJ1-5; 8 bases are shared with TRBD1. Germline loops: CDR1 MNHEY, CDR2 SMNVEV (reference sequence). The junction had 5 bases not matched to a gene; V was cut back by 5 bases and J by 2 bases. CDR3 length: 15 residues. This CDR3 reads CASSAYRGGNQPQHF. CDR3 bases: TGTGCCAGCAGTGCCTACAGGGGGGGCAATCAGCCCCAGCATTTT.

In regard to this clone: A read error may account for a junction end that differs from germline. The rearrangement links TRBV5-6 to TRBJ2-7; 7 nucleotides align to TRBD1. CDR1 is SGHDT and CDR2 is YYEEEE in the germline V gene. The length of the CDR3 is 15 residues. In DNA, the CDR3 is TGTGCCAGCAGTTTGGACAGGTTTGCCCTCAGCGAGCAGTACTTC. Translated, it gives CASSLDRFALSEQYF.

The V gene is TRBV29-1, the J gene TRBJ2-1; TRBD1 matches 7 bases. The trim removed 6 bases at V and 8 bases at J, leaving 7 bases unmatched. This CDR3 is 12 amino acids long. CDR1 and CDR2 from the germline V gene are SQVTM and ANQGSEA. The CDR3 sequence is CSVRQGHHEQFF. CDR3 nucleotide sequence: TGCAGCGTCCGACAGGGTCACCATGAGCAGTTCTTC.

The CDR3 region has the DNA TGTGCCAGCAGCGGGCCAGGGATTGGCTACACCTTC. Translated: CASSGPGIGYTF. The chain combines TRBV7-9 with TRBJ1-2; maybe TRBD1 (5 bases). Germline loops: CDR1 SEHNR, CDR2 FQNEAQ (reference sequence). V was trimmed by 5 bases and J by 7 bases, leaving 11 bases between them. The CDR3 has 12 residues.